The 14 T cell receptor beta chains given below trace back to one sample, sequenced in a study of cytomegalovirus exposure and HLA in healthy donors (dated by TCRdb to 2017 to 2019). Library prep was done by the immunoSEQ multiplex PCR assay. For the multiplex PCR, a mixture combining 60 forward primers for TCR Vbeta segments and 13 reverse primers for TCR Jbeta segments was used. The table was pulled from immuneACCESS by TCRdb, which kept in-frame rearrangements only. Such tables lose some clones; where checked, under half of the loss comes from unresolved V genes, and the rest has no known cause. This sample gives some 120,000 clones in total; over 8% of them show up just once. The ten largest clones represent less than 4% of the sample. Sequencing was performed on PBMCs. The receptors here all came from a man younger than 45 in good health and CMV-seronegative.

V gene TRBV20-1 combines with J gene TRBJ1-1, with D tentatively TRBD1 (5 bases). In germline, CDR1 is DFQATT, CDR2 SNEGSKA (reference sequence). Trimming cost V 1 base and J 7 bases, with 7 bases left between them. The CDR3 covers 11 residues. This CDR3 is CSARGQFEAFF. The CDR3 nucleotides read TGCAGTGCTAGAGGACAGTTTGAAGCTTTCTTT.

This clone was seen a few times. Other DNA sequences in the same sample also yield this CDR3. The rearrangement joins TRBV9 to TRBJ1-1, with 10 bases that match TRBD1. The CDR3 contains 15 residues. V was clipped by 4 bases and J by 4 bases; unmatched bases: 7. Germline CDR1 SGDLS, CDR2 YYNGEE. The CDR3 loop is CASSKTGGKGTEAFF. As DNA, the CDR3 is TGTGCCAGCAGCAAGACAGGGGGCAAAGGCACTGAAGCTTTCTTT.

A few counts support this clone. The gene calls are TRBV19 and TRBJ2-6, with 7 bases fitting TRBD2. This CDR3 has 16 amino acids. With V trimmed by 3 bases and J by 4 bases, 6 bases remained unmatched. Germline loops: CDR1 LNHDA, CDR2 SQIVND (reference sequence). The CDR3 is CASSIGGAGGANVLTF. The CDR3 bases are TGTGCCAGTAGTATTGGGGGAGCGGGGGGGGCCAACGTCCTGACTTTC. Looking up the rest from reference TRBV19 and TRBJ2-6 gives the full variable domain: DGGITQSPKYLFRKEGQNVTLSCEQNLNHDAMYWYRQDPGQGLRLIYYSQIVNDFQKGDIAEGYSVSREKKESFPLTVTSAQKNPTAFYLCASSIGGAGGANVLTFGAGSRLTVL.

This clone was observed a handful of times. The chain couples TRBV5-1 to TRBJ1-4; TRBD1 is a possible D gene (6 bases). The CDR3 runs to 11 residues. Germline V gene data show CDR1 as SGHRS and CDR2 as YFSETQ. V was trimmed by 2 bases and J by 15 bases, leaving 11 bases between them. CDR3 loop: CASSLSRDMFF. DNA for the CDR3: TGCGCCAGCAGCTTATCTAGGGACATGTTTTTT.

The rearrangement links TRBV19 to TRBJ2-7, with 10 positions matching TRBD1. CDR1 is LNHDA, CDR2 SQIVND, per germline (reference sequence). The V and J ends lost 5 bases and 4 bases, in that order; junction bases with no gene match: 5. This CDR3 is built from 14 residues. In DNA form, the CDR3 reads TGTGCCAGTAGTCGACAGGGGGCGCAGTACGAGCAGTACTTC. This translates into CASSRQGAQYEQYF.

V gene TRBV6-5 combines with J gene TRBJ2-5; D is unclear. V gave up 6 bases and J gave up 1 base, with 12 bases separating them. The CDR3 sequence is 14 residues long. CDR1 and CDR2 (germline): MNHEY, SVGAGI. This CDR3 is CASSRPSSQETQYF. CDR3 coding DNA: TGTGCCAGCAGCCGCCCGAGTTCCCAAGAGACCCAGTACTTC.

This chain uses TRBV2 with TRBJ1-1; D remains unclear. The germline V gene encodes CDR1 SNHLY and CDR2 FYNNEI. The CDR3 sequence is 10 residues long. V lost 10 bases, J lost 1 base, and 4 bases lay in between. The CDR3 is CAIQNTEAFF. For the CDR3, the DNA is TGTGCCATCCAGAACACTGAAGCTTTCTTT.

The chain employs TRBV15 and TRBJ2-2, with D perhaps TRBD1 (6 bases). Germline lookup yields CDR1 LNHNV and CDR2 YYDKDF (reference sequence). The V end was cut by 3 bases, the J end by 5 bases, with 16 bases between. CDR3 length: 16 amino acids. In nucleotides, the CDR3 is TGTGCCACCAGCAGGTCCCGGACAGATAAGACCGGGGAGCTGTTTTTT. This gives the protein CATSRSRTDKTGELFF.

This clone turned up a few times. The chain joins TRBV18 to TRBJ2-7; 12 nucleotides match TRBD2. V trimming: 3 bases; J trimming: 4 bases; junction bases outside the gene matches: 7. The CDR3 is 16 amino acids. Germline loops: CDR1 KGHSH, CDR2 LQKENI. CDR3 sequence (DNA): TGTGCCAGCTCACCCGGTGGGACTAGCGGGCCGTACGAGCAGTACTTC. This codes for CASSPGGTSGPYEQYF.

The J gene is TRBJ2-3, the V gene TRBV2; TRBD2 agrees at 12 bases. The germline V gene encodes CDR1 SNHLY and CDR2 FYNNEI. The CDR3 contains 17 residues. Germline trimming cut 3 bases from V and 5 bases from J; bases unmatched to any gene: 9. The CDR3 loop is CASSERASGGVRDTQYF. The CDR3 DNA sequence: TGTGCCAGCAGTGAGCGGGCTAGCGGGGGGGTAAGAGATACGCAGTATTTT.

A few counts support this clone. This rearrangement joins TRBV5-1 to TRBJ2-5; 11 bases align to TRBD2. CDR3 size: 18 residues. The trim removed 1 base at V and 5 bases at J, leaving 13 bases unmatched. CDR1 is SGHRS and CDR2 is YFSETQ in the germline V gene. As DNA, the CDR3 is TGCGCCAGCAGCTTGTTCGCTAGCGGGGGGCCACAAGCGGAGACCCAGTACTTC. The encoded protein is CASSLFASGGPQAETQYF.

This rearrangement joins TRBV4-3 to TRBJ2-7; 8 positions agree with TRBD1. After removal of 0 bases from V and 4 bases from J, the junction contained 2 bases not matched to a gene. CDR3 length: 14 amino acids. Germline V gene lookup returns CDR1 LGHNA and CDR2 YSLEER. CDR3 bases: TGCGCCAGCAGCCAAGACAGGGGGCAATACGAGCAGTACTTC. It yields the protein CASSQDRGQYEQYF.

The chain links TRBV28 to TRBJ2-1, with TRBD2 matching over 7 bases. The J segment lost 2 bases and the V segment lost 4 bases, leaving 14 bases of the junction unmatched. Germline CDR1 MDHEN, CDR2 SYDVKM. The length of the CDR3 is 18 residues. The CDR3 loop is CASSSKLLIAGTYNEQFF. The CDR3 DNA sequence: TGTGCCAGCAGTTCAAAACTCCTCATAGCGGGCACCTACAATGAGCAGTTCTTC.

This clone was found a few times. J is TRBJ2-5 and V is TRBV14, with 8 bases fitting TRBD2. With 6 bases clipped from V and 4 bases from J, the junction kept 7 bases outside the gene matches. This CDR3 is 14 amino acids long. CDR1 and CDR2 from the germline V gene are SGHDN and FVKESK. The CDR3 nucleotides read TGTGCCAGCAGACCCAGCGGGAGAGGAGAGACCCAGTACTTC. This codes for CASRPSGRGETQYF.